These T cell receptor beta chains were read from a single sample in a study of blood T cells in healthy people across ages. TCRdb analysed the 5' RACE reads with MiXCR anew, one entry per CDR3 protein. The table shows approximately 940,000 distinct CDR3 sequences, with 40% to 60% occurring only once. Sequencing used blood. Receptor source: a man aged 25 to 40 in good health. The CDR3 runs from the conserved cysteine through the conserved F or W. A D gene is named only where the DNA matches it firmly. Clone sizes are given selectively: once, few, many, or a class where the clone is expanded.

j_call d_call v_call clone_size cdr3_aa cdr3_nt
TRBJ2-2 TRBD2 TRBV4-3 - CASSQPLAGGRAGELFF TGCGCCAGCAGCCAACCTCTAGCGGGGGGACGTGCCGGGGAGCTGTTTTTT
TRBJ2-3 - TRBV29-1 few CSVVKGPDTQYF TGCAGCGTTGTTAAGGGGCCAGATACGCAGTATTTT
TRBJ2-5 - TRBV20-1 - CSAPKGGEETQYF TGCAGTGCACCAAAGGGGGGTGAAGAGACCCAGTACTTC
TRBJ2-7 - TRBV20-1 - CSARDPRGVDEQYF TGCAGTGCTAGAGATCCCAGGGGCGTGGACGAGCAGTACTTC
TRBJ2-1 - TRBV29-1 - CSVSRRLSVNEQFF TGCAGCGTTTCCCGGAGGCTATCGGTGAATGAGCAGTTCTTC
TRBJ2-5 - TRBV6-5 - CASSYTGTGIQETQYF TGTGCCAGCAGTTACACCGGCACAGGGATCCAAGAGACCCAGTACTTC
TRBJ2-7 - TRBV20-1 few CSARPYYEQYF TGCAGTGCTAGACCATACTACGAGCAGTACTTC
TRBJ2-3 - TRBV12-3/TRBV12-4 - CASSLGGGLTQYF TGTGCCAGCAGTTTAGGAGGCGGACTAACGCAGTATTTT
TRBJ2-1 - TRBV24-1 - CATSDPGTPTHEQFF TGTGCCACCAGTGATCCCGGGACTCCGACCCATGAGCAGTTCTTC
TRBJ1-2 TRBD1 TRBV6-5 - CASSPGGLGYTF TGTGCCAGCAGTCCAGGGGGCCTTGGCTACACCTTC
TRBJ2-7 TRBD1 TRBV28 - CASTSPAAQGAGNGEQYF TGTGCCAGCACTTCTCCCGCGGCGCAGGGGGCGGGAAATGGAGAGCAGTACTTC
TRBJ2-4 TRBD1 TRBV27 few CASSRQGKVIQYF TGTGCCAGCAGTCGACAGGGGAAGGTCATTCAGTACTTC
TRBJ2-2 - TRBV6-2/TRBV6-3 - CASSLTSPGIGDGELFF TGTGCCAGCAGCCTTACCTCCCCAGGTATTGGCGACGGGGAGCTGTTTTTT
TRBJ2-6 - TRBV12-3/TRBV12-4 few CASSQENQGLGANVLTF TGTGCCAGCAGTCAAGAGAATCAGGGTCTTGGGGCCAACGTCCTGACTTTC
TRBJ2-5 TRBD2 TRBV5-6 few CASSGRLAGYQQYF TGTGCCAGCAGCGGGCGACTAGCGGGCTATCAGCAGTACTTC
TRBJ2-3 - TRBV27 - CASSLIGMSTDTQYF TGTGCCAGCAGTCTCATCGGAATGAGCACAGATACGCAGTATTTT
TRBJ1-5 - TRBV12-3/TRBV12-4 few CASSDPRSNQPQHF TGTGCCAGCAGCGATCCACGTAGCAATCAGCCCCAGCATTTT
TRBJ2-1 - TRBV7-9 few CASSPPRGGGTKYNEQFF TGTGCCAGCAGCCCACCCAGAGGGGGGGGGACAAAGTACAATGAGCAGTTCTTC
TRBJ1-2 - TRBV20-1 - CSAAPKGQSYGYTF TGCAGTGCGGCGCCCAAAGGACAGTCCTATGGCTACACCTTC
TRBJ2-7 TRBD1 TRBV5-1 few CASSPGDRTYEQYF TGCGCCAGCAGCCCCGGGGACAGGACCTACGAGCAGTACTTC
TRBJ1-1 TRBD1 TRBV28 - CASRLQGRVSNTEAFF TGTGCCAGCAGATTACAGGGGAGAGTATCGAACACTGAAGCTTTCTTT
TRBJ2-5 TRBD2 TRBV20-1 - CSAGDGRGAKEQYF TGCAGTGCTGGAGATGGGCGGGGGGCAAAGGAGCAGTACTTC
TRBJ1-4 TRBD1 TRBV30 - CAWSPTGIGEKLFF TGTGCCTGGAGTCCGACAGGGATCGGTGAAAAACTGTTTTTT
TRBJ2-1 - TRBV4-1 few CASSQAGGNEQFF TGCGCCAGCAGCCAAGCTGGGGGCAATGAGCAGTTCTTC
TRBJ2-7 - TRBV5-1 many CASSLPATYEQYF TGCGCCAGCAGCTTGCCAGCTACCTACGAGCAGTACTTC
TRBJ2-1 - TRBV12-3/TRBV12-4 - CASSDRIGEQFF TGTGCCAGCAGCGACCGGATCGGTGAGCAGTTCTTC
TRBJ1-1 - TRBV29-1 - CSVEPRLSNTEAFF TGCAGCGTTGAACCCCGACTATCGAACACTGAAGCTTTTTTT
TRBJ1-4 - TRBV27 - CATLTEEYEKLFF TGTGCCACCTTGACAGAAGAGTATGAAAAACTGTTTTTT
TRBJ1-1 - TRBV11-3 - CASSSLVEAFF TGTGCCAGCAGTAGTTTAGTGGAAGCTTTCTTT
TRBJ2-7 TRBD1 TRBV20-1 - CSASPSDRGLLSGQYF TGCAGTGCTAGCCCATCCGACAGGGGGCTGTTGAGTGGGCAGTACTTC
TRBJ1-2 - TRBV6-2/TRBV6-3 - CASSLYRVSGYTF TGTGCCAGCAGTTTATACAGGGTTTCCGGCTACACCTTC
TRBJ2-3 TRBD2 TRBV20-1 - CSASPRGAYTDTQYF TGCAGTGCTAGTCCGCGGGGGGCCTACACAGATACGCAGTATTTT
TRBJ2-1 - TRBV5-6 - CASSGVRNNEQFF TGTGCCAGCAGCGGGGTCAGGAACAATGAGCAGTTCTTC
TRBJ1-2 TRBD1 TRBV6-5 few CASRSDRASNYGYTF TGTGCCAGCAGGTCGGACAGGGCGTCGAACTATGGCTACACCTTC
TRBJ2-3 - TRBV12-5 - CASSLGVPNTDTQYF TGTGCTAGTAGTTTGGGAGTGCCAAACACAGATACGCAGTATTTT
TRBJ2-5 - TRBV12-3/TRBV12-4 many CASKGAYQETQYF TGTGCCTCGAAAGGGGCGTACCAAGAGACCCAGTACTTC
TRBJ2-7 - TRBV29-1 - CSVGLGTYEQYF TGCAGCGTTGGGCTGGGAACCTACGAGCAGTACTTC
TRBJ2-1 - TRBV6-5 - CASSRDISSYNEQFF TGTGCCAGCAGTCGGGACATCAGCTCCTACAATGAGCAGTTCTTC
TRBJ2-3 TRBD1 TRBV11-3 - CASSTGTGIRDTQYF TGTGCCAGCAGTACCGGGACAGGGATTCGAGATACGCAGTATTTT
TRBJ2-3 - TRBV10-3 - CAIMATDTQYF TGTGCCATCATGGCAACAGATACGCAGTATTTT
TRBJ2-5 TRBD2 TRBV6-2/TRBV6-3 - CASRELAEIQETQYF TGTGCCAGCAGAGAACTAGCGGAGATACAAGAGACCCAGTACTTC
TRBJ2-3 TRBD2 TRBV6-5 - CASSYSRGSGATSTDTQYF TGTGCCAGCAGTTACTCGAGAGGTAGCGGGGCTACTAGCACAGATACGCAGTATTTT
TRBJ2-3 TRBD2 TRBV27 - CASSFSAGGINTQYF TGTGCCAGCAGTTTTTCCGCGGGGGGTATAAATACGCAGTATTTT
TRBJ2-3 - TRBV27 - CASSRHQPRGSDTQYF TGTGCCAGCAGTCGACACCAACCCAGGGGTTCAGATACGCAGTATTTT
TRBJ2-1 TRBD2 TRBV7-2 - CASSPERAGYNEQFF TGTGCCAGCAGCCCGGAAAGAGCGGGGTACAATGAGCAGTTCTTC
TRBJ2-7 - TRBV5-1 - CASSLEQPTYEQYF TGCGCCAGCAGCTTGGAACAGCCCACCTACGAGCAGTACTTC
TRBJ2-1 - TRBV7-8 - CASSPPEVAEGEQFF TGTGCCAGCAGCCCCCCCGAGGTGGCTGAAGGTGAGCAGTTCTTC
TRBJ2-5 - TRBV28 few CASSLGSGNQETQYF TGTGCCAGCAGTTTGGGGTCGGGCAACCAAGAGACCCAGTACTTC
TRBJ2-1 - TRBV5-6 once CASSFRQHEQFF TGTGCCAGCAGCTTCCGGCAACATGAGCAGTTCTTC
TRBJ1-1 - TRBV5-1 - CASSLSFGAVDTEAFF TGCGCCAGCAGCTTGAGTTTCGGGGCGGTGGACACTGAAGCTTTCTTT
TRBJ1-1 TRBD1 TRBV7-2 - CASSFSTGDTEAFF TGTGCCAGCAGCTTCTCGACAGGGGACACTGAAGCTTTCTTT
TRBJ2-1 TRBD1 TRBV7-9 - CASSSRPRQGWSSYNEQFF TGTGCCAGCAGCTCCCGCCCTAGACAGGGATGGAGCTCCTACAATGAGCAGTTCTTC
TRBJ1-1 - TRBV29-1 few CSVEVGPSDTEAFF TGCAGCGTTGAAGTAGGCCCGTCGGACACTGAAGCTTTCTTT
TRBJ2-4 TRBD2 TRBV15 - CATSRPSGGLAKNIQYF TGTGCCACCAGCAGACCATCGGGGGGGTTAGCCAAAAACATTCAGTACTTC
TRBJ1-2 - TRBV6-2/TRBV6-3 few CASSYNGGRYGYTF TGTGCCAGCAGTTACAACGGGGGACGATATGGCTACACCTTC
TRBJ2-1 - TRBV12-3/TRBV12-4 many CASSPRGEQFF TGTGCCAGCAGCCCTAGAGGTGAGCAGTTCTTC